This T cell receptor (beta chain) was obtained from a study of blood T cell repertoires in COVID-19. Whole-study context: The United States, Italy and Spain were the sources of the acute and convalescent COVID-19 samples. T cells, B-cell-depleted T cells, or PBMCs supplied cDNA or gDNA.

Original analysis: For nucleated cells, counts were estimated from reference gene primer amplification. Clones were sequenced by immunoSEQ multiplex PCR, and TCRdb holds only the in-frame ones, with some missing. The V and J calls and clone size are taken from that table; D and trimming were inferred from the DNA. The sample has 120,000 or so clones, roughly four fifths seen once. With 5 bases removed from V and 4 bases from J, the gap between germline ends came to 26 bases. This CDR3 comprises 18 residues. In germline, CDR1 is MNHEY, CDR2 SVGEGT. The receptor comes from an older woman with acute or convalescent COVID-19. The rearrangement links TRBV6-2 or TRBV6-3 to TRBJ1-1; possibly TRBD1 for D (6 bases). The sequencing sample was made of peripheral blood. CDR3: CASSDPVYREEGTTEAFF. CDR3 DNA sequence: TGTGCCAGCAGTGATCCCGTGTACAGGGAAGAGGGGACCACTGAAGCTTTCTTT.